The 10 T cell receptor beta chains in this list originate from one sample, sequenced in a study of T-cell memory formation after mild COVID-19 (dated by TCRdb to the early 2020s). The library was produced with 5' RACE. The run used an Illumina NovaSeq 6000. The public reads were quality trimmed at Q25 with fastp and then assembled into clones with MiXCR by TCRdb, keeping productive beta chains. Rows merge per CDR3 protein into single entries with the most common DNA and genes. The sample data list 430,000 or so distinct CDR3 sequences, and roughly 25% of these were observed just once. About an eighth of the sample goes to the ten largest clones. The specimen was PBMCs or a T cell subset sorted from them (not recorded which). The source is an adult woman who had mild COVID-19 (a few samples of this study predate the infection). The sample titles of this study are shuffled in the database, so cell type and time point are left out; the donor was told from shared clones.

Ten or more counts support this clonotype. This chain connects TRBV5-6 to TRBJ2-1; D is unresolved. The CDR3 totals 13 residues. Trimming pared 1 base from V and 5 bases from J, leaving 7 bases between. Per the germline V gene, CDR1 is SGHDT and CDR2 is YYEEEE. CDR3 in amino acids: CASSLQWDNEQFF. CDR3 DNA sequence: TGTGCCAGCAGCTTGCAATGGGACAATGAGCAGTTCTTC.

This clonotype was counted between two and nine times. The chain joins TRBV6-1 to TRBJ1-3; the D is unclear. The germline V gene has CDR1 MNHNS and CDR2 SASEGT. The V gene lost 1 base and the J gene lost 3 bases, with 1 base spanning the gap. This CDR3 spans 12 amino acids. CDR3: CASSEVGNTIYF. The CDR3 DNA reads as TGTGCCAGCAGTGAAGTTGGAAACACCATATATTTT.

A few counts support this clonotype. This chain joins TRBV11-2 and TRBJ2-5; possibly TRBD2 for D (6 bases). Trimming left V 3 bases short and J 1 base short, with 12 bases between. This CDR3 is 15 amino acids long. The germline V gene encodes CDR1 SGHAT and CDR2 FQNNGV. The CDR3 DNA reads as TGTGCCAGCAGCTTTATCGCGGGATTCCAAGAGACCCAGTACTTC. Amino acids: CASSFIAGFQETQYF. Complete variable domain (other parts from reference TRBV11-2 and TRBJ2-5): EAGVAQSPRYKIIEKRQSVAFWCNPISGHATLYWYQQILGQGPKLLIQFQNNGVVDDSQLPKDRFSAERLKGVDSTLKIQPAKLEDSAVYLCASSFIAGFQETQYFGPGTRLLVL.

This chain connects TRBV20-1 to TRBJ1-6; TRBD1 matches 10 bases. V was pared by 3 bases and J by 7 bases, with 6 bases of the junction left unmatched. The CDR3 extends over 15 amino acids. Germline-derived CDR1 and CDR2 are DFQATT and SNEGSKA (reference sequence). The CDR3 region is CSASPSGQGNSPLHF. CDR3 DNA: TGCAGTGCTAGTCCTTCGGGACAGGGGAATTCACCCCTCCACTTT.

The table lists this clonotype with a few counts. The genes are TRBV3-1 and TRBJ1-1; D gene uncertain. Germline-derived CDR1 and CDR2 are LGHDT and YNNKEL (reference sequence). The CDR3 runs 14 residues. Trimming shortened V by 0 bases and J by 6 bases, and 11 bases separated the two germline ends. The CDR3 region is CASSQDLKGSEAFF. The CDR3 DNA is TGTGCCAGCAGCCAAGATTTAAAAGGGTCTGAAGCTTTCTTT.

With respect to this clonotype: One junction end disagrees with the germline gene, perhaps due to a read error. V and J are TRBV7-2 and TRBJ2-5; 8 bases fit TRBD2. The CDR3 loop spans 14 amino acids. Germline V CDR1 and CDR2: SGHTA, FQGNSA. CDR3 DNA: TGTGCCATCAGCTCAGGACTAGCAGGGGAGACCCAGTACTTC. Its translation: CAISSGLAGETQYF.

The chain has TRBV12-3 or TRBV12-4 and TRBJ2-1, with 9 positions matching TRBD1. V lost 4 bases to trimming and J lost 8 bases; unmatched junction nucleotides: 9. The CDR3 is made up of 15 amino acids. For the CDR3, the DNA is TGTGCCAGCAGTTGGGGGACAGGGAGTGGGTATGAGCAGTTCTTC. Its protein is CASSWGTGSGYEQFF.

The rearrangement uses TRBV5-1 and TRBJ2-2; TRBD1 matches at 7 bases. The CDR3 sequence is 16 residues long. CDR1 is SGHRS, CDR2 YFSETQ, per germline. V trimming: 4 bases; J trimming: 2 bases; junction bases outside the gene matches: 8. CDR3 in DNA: TGCGCCAGCAGCCCCGAAGGGGGCGGTAACACCGGGGAGCTGTTTTTT. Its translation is CASSPEGGGNTGELFF.

The CDR3 spells CSARPGGVPNYGYTF. Written as DNA, the CDR3 is TGCAGTGCTAGACCGGGGGGGGTGCCTAACTATGGCTACACCTTC. The V gene is TRBV20-1, the J gene TRBJ1-2; D is possibly TRBD1 (5 bases). The V end was cut by 2 bases, the J end by 0 bases, with 13 bases between. The CDR3 length is 15 residues. CDR1 and CDR2 (germline): DFQATT, SNEGSKA (reference sequence).

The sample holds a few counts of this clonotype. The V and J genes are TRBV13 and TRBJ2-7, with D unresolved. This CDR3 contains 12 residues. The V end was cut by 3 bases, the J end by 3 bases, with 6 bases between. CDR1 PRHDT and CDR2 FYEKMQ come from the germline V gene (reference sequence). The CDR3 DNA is TGTGCCAGCAGCTTCGGATACTACGAGCAGTACTTC. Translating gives CASSFGYYEQYF.